This TCR beta chain was sequenced during a study of cytomegalovirus exposure and HLA in healthy donors (dated by TCRdb to about 2017). Study-level background: An earlier analysis of around 600 of the donors reported roughly 270 Gb of sequence data and some 120 million unique TCR beta sequences from about 179 million T cells. Roughly 300 gigabases of sequencing data and approximately 92 million unique TCR sequences made up an early release that covered several hundred HLA-typed donors. Of the 350 to 450 genotyped donors, more than 75% were placed in the genetic ancestry cluster associated with self-reported Caucasian donors. The aim of the study was to test whether cataloging public T cell receptors could identify signatures of past pathogen exposure. The T cell repertoires of some 670 subjects were profiled by immunosequencing and related to cytomegalovirus serostatus. In addition to the first cohort of hundreds of subjects, a separate validation cohort of 100 to 150 different subjects was used. To predict cytomegalovirus infection status, the study brought together high-throughput TCR immunosequencing, statistical association of individual TCRs with disease status, and machine learning. To study patterns of TCR occurrence, a later analysis re-analyzed previously published TCR beta repertoires from 600 to 750 donors and added high-resolution HLA genotyping. Rather than using new phenotypic data, the later analysis identified candidate immune exposures from TCR beta sequences and from how often those sequences occurred across donors. An earlier analysis of roughly 580 of the donors used high-throughput TCR beta sequencing to judge whether each TCR beta V gene segment behaved as functional or pseudogenic. Alongside the repertoire data, information on donor age, sex, ethnicity and CMV serostatus was compiled. Genome-wide SNP genotypes for about 65% of the 666 donors were used in a later genetic analysis, which treated that subset as a discovery cohort. Every repertoire in the discovery cohort had been generated on one and the same sequencing platform. HLA typing included class I and class II loci at four-digit resolution. Typing coverage varied by locus: 629-630 donors for A, B, C, DRB1 and DQB1; roughly 560 for DQA1; over 600 for DPA1; fewer than 480 for DPB1. About five DR-DQ haplotypes were treated as single units for association and clustering because of strong linkage in the cohort. Among 350 to 400 genotyped donors of the cohort, an average of 235,054 unique TCR beta nucleotide sequences were sequenced per donor, about a sixth of them non-productive.

Concerning this clone: Its antigen has not been determined. No base-level quality is on record; no much larger clone is a single base apart.

Broad study findings and their caveats: In a later analysis, HLA-associated TCR beta chains were found to be more clonally expanded and to have lower generation probabilities than equally common non-associated chains. In this cohort, only TCR beta chains were sequenced, and detectable features were limited by the absence of alpha or paired-chain data. In both the original and validation cohorts, the classifier was reported to diagnose cytomegalovirus status with high specificity and sensitivity. Some IMGT-functional V segments, including TRBV6-2 and TRBV6-3, could not be distinguished by the 87-base-pair reads and were therefore excluded. Assigning TCR associations to individual alleles was difficult when HLA alleles, especially DR and DQ, strongly co-occurred. While some public TCRs were present in many individuals, most TCR sequences turned up only very rarely across donors. HLA typing was unavailable for some donors at each locus, so association tests used only the typed subset. A later genetic analysis reported fewer N-insertions in productive TCRs among donors in an Asian-associated ancestry cluster than the approximately 670-donor mean. The earlier analysis of fewer than 750 of the donors excluded 15 to 20 rarely observed V segments, including chromosome 9 orphons, because counts were too low. Immune exposure information for the cohort was limited to CMV serostatus. A few of the identified cytomegalovirus-associated TCR beta chains were confirmed in vitro to be specific for cytomegalovirus antigens. In a later analysis, TCR association rates were found to vary across HLA loci, with the most associated TCRs seen for DRB1 alleles and the fewest for HLA-C alleles. An earlier analysis of several hundred of the donors showed that most TCR beta V segments appeared in productive rearrangements either about 87% or about 30% of the time, which broadly matched IMGT annotations. A later analysis found that most CMV-associated TCR beta chains appeared HLA-restricted, with HLA associations seemingly driven largely by CMV exposure. At a false discovery rate of 0.05, a later analysis linked some 17,000 TCR beta sequences to specific HLA alleles. The authors suggested that the approach could potentially be extended to other disease states and immunological phenotypes. The sequencing pipeline was judged likely to have produced a cluster of highly shared sequence variants as a technical artifact. In a later analysis, several top co-occurrence clusters were reported to appear linked to parvovirus B19, influenza, CMV and Epstein-Barr virus. Presence/absence analyses assumed roughly uniform sequencing depth across donors, an assumption that may not hold. In a later genetic analysis, a missense DCLRE1C variant was associated with V-gene and J-gene trimming of TCR beta chains, and the association was replicated in an independent cohort. A further reported finding was that TCR beta sequences accurately predicted the HLA-A and HLA-B alleles for most subjects in the first cohort. A total of 164 TCR beta chains were listed by the study as associated with cytomegalovirus. Correlated functional status among segregating V segments might be attributable to linkage disequilibrium, but an unknown experimental factor could not be ruled out.

In total, approximately 690 healthy bone marrow donors made up the cohort. At the time of sampling, all cohort members were nominally healthy, though unrecorded immune exposures were likely present. The donor was CMV seronegative and belonged to the group of 352 seronegative cohort members. Each donor provided a peripheral blood sample, and peripheral blood mononuclear cells were used for TCR beta sequencing. The Qiagen DNeasy Blood Extraction Kit was used to extract genomic DNA from the blood cell samples. For CDR1 and CDR2, the germline V gene lists SNHLY and FYNNEI. Reading from cysteine to phenylalanine, the CDR3 counts 18 amino acids. The kept DNA is CDR3 alone, 54 bases in frame from the first base. From V the trimming removes 3 bases and from J it removes 0 bases, while the gene matches leave 3 bases of the junction unaccounted for. Library preparation was by the immunoSEQ multiplex PCR assay. For the multiplex PCR, a mixture combining 60 forward primers for TCR Vbeta segments and 13 reverse primers for TCR Jbeta segments was used. The CDR3 region of rearranged TCR beta genes was amplified from genomic DNA by a multiplex PCR assay. Amplified TCR beta libraries were sequenced as 87-base-pair reads on the Illumina HiSeq System. The authors processed their data as follows. A later analysis tallied roughly 76 million unique TCR beta chains across the 550 to 850 repertoires, and approximately 11 million of those chains were shared by two or more donors. A nearest-neighbor algorithm error-corrected the raw reads and collapsed the reads into unique sequences, merging closely related sequences to remove PCR and sequencing errors. To assign V, D and J gene segments, CDR3 sequences were aligned to IMGT reference sequences. For a sequence to be retained, a match of at least six nucleotides to both a V gene segment and a J gene segment was required. A rearrangement counted as productive if the CDR3 had no stop codons and remained in frame with V and J, and every other rearrangement counted as non-productive. Following IMGT convention, CDR3 was defined as the stretch from the second conserved V-encoded cysteine to the conserved J-encoded phenylalanine. The earlier analysis of about 560 of the donors excluded any sequence lacking an unambiguous match to a single V gene segment. In an earlier analysis of 587 of the donors, V segments were called functional above 56.7% productive rearrangements and were called segregating when the between-donor standard deviation exceeded 5%. A statistical classification framework was built to diagnose cytomegalovirus status from the catalog of TCR beta chain sequences. In a later analysis, V and J genes were assigned by comparing TCR nucleotide sequences against IMGT/GENE-DB human TR gene sequences. Using the TCRdist pipeline, a later analysis assigned CDR3 sequences along with most-parsimonious VDJ recombination scenarios. In a later analysis, every TCR beta chain was defined by the combination of its CDR3 amino acid sequence and its V-gene family, and reads without a unique V-gene family were dropped. In a later analysis, some 600 highly shared, low-generation-probability nucleotide sequences were removed to address suspected cross-contamination and a sequencing artifact. In a later analysis, a clonal expansion index was calculated for each public chain from normalized within-repertoire ranks of inferred template counts. In a later analysis, generation probabilities were computed with a VDJ recombination model fitted to out-of-frame rearrangements, and the resulting probabilities were checked against IGoR. Hypergeometric tests were used in a later analysis to score TCR-TCR, TCR-HLA and TCR-CMV co-occurrence, with a repertoire-size bias correction applied to the TCR pairs. False discovery rates were estimated in a later analysis by permuting HLA or CMV assignments 20 times. A later analysis grouped co-occurring TCRs with DBSCAN, adding TCRdist sequence similarity when clustering within HLA-allele-positive subsets. Repertoires with fewer than 30,000 or more than 120,000 public chains were left out of co-occurrence clustering, as were five repertoires with anomalous nucleotide sharing. TCRdb stores this immuneACCESS table with in-frame sequences only. Part of the clones is absent; in the studies checked, under half of the shortfall reflects unresolved V genes, and no reason is known for the rest. V, J and clone size derive from that table, while D and trimming were established from the DNA sequence. The sample yields under 150,000 clones; about 86% were counted once. The biggest ten clones account for 4.5% to 6.5% of the sample.

The sequenced sample was PBMCs. This chain joins TRBV2 to TRBJ2-2; TRBD2 agrees with 14 junctional bases. This sequence was found in a woman aged 25 to 39 in good health and CMV-seronegative. The CDR3 region reads CASSEGLAGATNTGELFF. The sequenced DNA: TGTGCCAGCAGTGAGGGACTAGCGGGGGCAACGAACACCGGGGAGCTGTTTTTT.